Shown below are 19 T cell receptor beta chains from a single sample sequenced in a study of cytomegalovirus exposure and HLA in healthy donors. Here immunoSEQ multiplex PCR was the method, and the copy in TCRdb shows in-frame clones only, minus some. The sample yields some 160,000 clones, around nine tenths seen once. Specimen: PBMCs. All receptors derive from a young man in good health and CMV-seronegative.

The rearrangement joins TRBV5-1 to TRBJ2-3, with D tentatively TRBD1 (6 bases). Germline CDR1 and CDR2: SGHRS and YFSETQ. The V gene lost 6 bases and the J gene lost 2 bases, with 13 bases spanning the gap. The CDR3 sequence is 14 residues long. The CDR3 sequence is CASTPGQTTDTQYF. The CDR3 region has the DNA TGCGCCAGCACCCCAGGACAGACCACAGATACGCAGTATTTT.

The rearrangement links TRBV27 to TRBJ1-1, with D unresolved. The CDR3 is made up of 11 amino acids. The V and J ends lost 5 bases and 2 bases respectively, with 3 bases between them. Germline V gene lookup returns CDR1 MNHEY and CDR2 SMNVEV (reference sequence). Here the CDR3 reads CASSGNTEAFF. In DNA form, the CDR3 reads TGTGCCAGCAGTGGCAACACTGAAGCTTTCTTT.

On this clone: Other nucleotide sequences from this sample produce the same CDR3. The J gene is TRBJ1-3, the V gene TRBV6-6, with unresolved D. Germline lookup yields CDR1 MNHNY and CDR2 SVGAGI (reference sequence). The CDR3 is 11 residues long. Trimming pared 7 bases from V and 2 bases from J, leaving 3 bases between. CDR3 residues: CASIAGNTIYF. DNA for the CDR3: TGTGCCAGCATAGCTGGAAACACCATATATTTT.

The table lists this clone with a few counts. The chain is built from TRBV6-1 and TRBJ2-3; TRBD2 aligns across 14 bases. This CDR3 has 17 residues. Germline V CDR1 and CDR2: MNHNS, SASEGT. Trimming cost V 4 bases and J 3 bases; bases outside gene matches: 6. CDR3 sequence (DNA): TGTGCCAGCAGTGGAACCGGGACTAGCGGGGGTACAGATACGCAGTATTTT. It specifies CASSGTGTSGGTDTQYF.

This chain connects TRBV6-5 to TRBJ2-7, with 8 bases identical to TRBD2. CDR3 length equals 15 residues. With V trimmed by 4 bases and J by 5 bases, 10 bases remained unmatched. CDR1 MNHEY and CDR2 SVGAGI come from the germline V gene. CDR3 sequence reads: CASSSLYGRANEQYF. The CDR3 nucleotides read TGTGCCAGCAGTTCCCTGTACGGGAGGGCCAACGAGCAGTACTTC.

The V gene is TRBV25-1, the J gene TRBJ1-5; TRBD1 might be the D (6 bases). This CDR3 has 13 amino acids. Trimming removed 6 bases at V and 5 bases at J, with 11 bases between. CDR1 MGHDK and CDR2 SYGVNS come from the germline V gene. The CDR3 loop is CASRTGTDQPQHF. In nucleotides, the CDR3 is TGTGCCAGCAGGACAGGAACCGATCAGCCCCAGCATTTT.

V and J are TRBV28 and TRBJ1-3; no definite D call. Germline V gene lookup returns CDR1 MDHEN and CDR2 SYDVKM. The ends were cut back, 6 bases at V and 2 bases at J, with 5 bases in the middle. The CDR3 totals 12 residues. CDR3 residues: CASRQTGNTIYF. The CDR3 nucleotides are TGTGCCAGCAGACAGACTGGAAACACCATATATTTT.

The count of this clone is one. V gene TRBV29-1 combines with J gene TRBJ2-2; 10 positions agree with TRBD1. Trimming took 4 bases from V and 7 from J; bases not matched to a gene: 15. CDR1 SQVTM and CDR2 ANQGSEA come from the germline V gene. The CDR3 spans 17 residues. The CDR3 nucleotides are TGCAGCGTTGTCCATCGCCCCGGGACAGGGGAAATCGGGGAGCTGTTTTTT. Its protein is CSVVHRPGTGEIGELFF.

The chain links TRBV5-4 to TRBJ1-2; D not resolved. Germline-derived CDR1 and CDR2 are SGHNT and YYREEE (reference sequence). CDR3 size: 16 residues. V was clipped by 4 bases and J by 7 bases, with 23 bases between them. The CDR3 is CASSRPGAESPIGYTF. For the CDR3, the DNA is TGTGCCAGCAGCAGACCGGGAGCCGAATCCCCTATTGGCTACACCTTC.

The rearrangement uses TRBV6-5 and TRBJ1-5, with 8 bases matching TRBD1. The trim removed 5 bases at V and 5 bases at J, leaving 8 bases unmatched. The CDR3 covers 15 residues. CDR1 is MNHEY, CDR2 SVGAGI, per germline. CDR3 DNA sequence: TGTGCCAGCAGTGCCGGGACAGGAGGCTATCAGCCCCAGCATTTT. Translated, it gives CASSAGTGGYQPQHF.

The CDR3 DNA reads as TGTGCCAGCAGTTACGTGAGGGGGCTACAGAATGAGCAGTTCTTC. It translates to CASSYVRGLQNEQFF. This chain links TRBV6-5 with TRBJ2-1, with TRBD1 matching over 7 bases. There are 15 residues in the CDR3. Unmatched junction bases numbered 8, after V lost 2 bases and J lost 7 bases. The germline CDR1 and CDR2 sequences are MNHEY and SVGAGI.

V is TRBV28 and J is TRBJ1-6; 7 nucleotides match TRBD1. Germline V lookup: CDR1 MDHEN, CDR2 SYDVKM. The CDR3 spans 16 residues. With 2 bases clipped from V and 9 bases from J, the junction kept 10 bases outside the gene matches. The CDR3 sequence: CASSLPLQGKSSPLHF. In DNA, the CDR3 is TGTGCCAGCAGTTTACCCTTACAGGGGAAGAGTTCACCCCTCCACTTT. Looking up the rest from reference TRBV28 and TRBJ1-6 gives the full variable domain: DVKVTQSSRYLVKRTGEKVFLECVQDMDHENMFWYRQDPGLGLRLIYFSYDVKMKEKGDIPEGYSVSREKKERFSLILESASTNQTSMYLCASSLPLQGKSSPLHFGNGTRLTVT.

The chain employs TRBV28 and TRBJ1-5; D gene ambiguous. The CDR3 loop spans 16 amino acids. Trimming removed 1 base from V and 0 bases from J, with 10 bases in between. Germline assignment: CDR1 MDHEN and CDR2 SYDVKM. CDR3 DNA: TGTGCCAGCAGTTTATTGGCACCTGATAGCAATCAGCCCCAGCATTTT. It codes for CASSLLAPDSNQPQHF.

This chain joins TRBV6-1 and TRBJ2-7, with D perhaps TRBD1 (6 bases). CDR1 is MNHNS, CDR2 SASEGT, per germline. V lost 6 bases and J 5 bases, leaving 14 bases between the germline ends. The length of the CDR3 is 13 residues. CDR3 region: CASRTVGANEQYV. The CDR3 DNA reads TGTGCCAGCAGGACCGTGGGGGCCAACGAGCAGTACGTC.

This sequence joins TRBV11-2 and TRBJ2-1; D is ambiguous. The CDR3 is 11 amino acids. Germline V CDR1 and CDR2: SGHAT, FQNNGV. V was shortened by 5 bases and J by 8 bases, with 7 bases between the two germline ends. CDR3 amino acids: CASSLSYEQFF. Here the CDR3 DNA reads TGTGCCAGCAGCCTCAGTTATGAGCAGTTCTTC. Together with reference TRBV11-2 and TRBJ2-1, the CDR3 gives the full variable domain: EAGVAQSPRYKIIEKRQSVAFWCNPISGHATLYWYQQILGQGPKLLIQFQNNGVVDDSQLPKDRFSAERLKGVDSTLKIQPAKLEDSAVYLCASSLSYEQFFGPGTRLTVL.

In its sample, this clone was seen once. J is TRBJ2-1 and V is TRBV19, with unresolved D. The CDR3 has 11 residues. V lost 5 bases, J lost 6 bases, and 5 bases lay in between. Germline V lookup: CDR1 LNHDA, CDR2 SQIVND (reference sequence). The DNA for the CDR3 is TGTGCCAGTAGTCAGGCCAATGAGCAGTTCTTC. Translating gives CASSQANEQFF.

A remark on this clone: The sample carries other DNA sequences with the same CDR3. The V and J genes are TRBV29-1 and TRBJ2-1; D call uncertain. Trimming took 2 bases from V and 5 from J, leaving 7 bases between them. Germline V gives CDR1 SQVTM, CDR2 ANQGSEA. The CDR3 has 12 residues. The CDR3 protein is CSVERRDNEQFF. CDR3 DNA: TGCAGCGTTGAAAGGAGAGACAATGAGCAGTTCTTC.

This chain connects TRBV6-1 to TRBJ1-1; D ambiguous. Per the germline V gene, CDR1 is MNHNS and CDR2 is SASEGT. The CDR3 loop spans 13 amino acids. The V gene lost 6 bases and the J gene lost 1 base, with 9 bases spanning the gap. The CDR3 sequence is CASRSRENTEAFF. Here the CDR3 DNA reads TGTGCCAGCAGATCCCGGGAGAACACTGAAGCTTTCTTT.

The CDR3 bases are TGTGCCACCGGCGGAGGGACGGATCACAATGAGCAGTTCTTC. Translating gives CATGGGTDHNEQFF. The chain uses TRBV6-1 and TRBJ2-1; TRBD2 is a possible D gene (6 bases). The CDR3 has 14 residues. Germline V gene sequence: CDR1 MNHNS, CDR2 SASEGT. V lost 10 bases and J lost 5, with 18 bases in between.